This record concerns one T cell receptor beta chain sequence. Its specificity is not known. CDR1 is SGHRS, CDR2 YFSETQ, per germline. The CDR3 is 16 residues long. The V and J ends lost 4 bases and 2 bases, in that order; junction bases with no gene match: 9. The sample belongs to a study of cytomegalovirus exposure and HLA in healthy donors. About the research overall: Among about 179 million T cells, an earlier analysis found 117 million unique TCR beta sequences.

Findings of the study overall: A later analysis showed TCR association rates differing by HLA locus, peaking at DRB1 and lowest at HLA-C.

PCR amplification relied on 60 Vbeta primers (plus 13 Jbeta primers). Using immunoSEQ multiplex PCR, the repertoire was profiled, and TCRdb retains in-frame clones only, with some absent. The sample consists of approximately 150,000 clones, around 78% of them appearing once. This sequence originates from a man aged 35 to 55 in good health and CMV-seronegative. Sample: PBMCs. The chain recombines TRBV5-1 with TRBJ2-1; 7 nucleotides align to TRBD1. In DNA, the CDR3 is TGCGCCAGCAGCCCTCCCCGGACAGGAGCCTACAATGAGCAGTTCTTC. Translating gives CASSPPRTGAYNEQFF. The full variable domain, rest sourced from reference TRBV5-1 and TRBJ2-1, is KAGVTQTPRYLIKTRGQQVTLSCSPISGHRSVSWYQQTPGQGLQFLFEYFSETQRNKGNFPGRFSGRQFSNSRSEMNVSTLELGDSALYLCASSPPRTGAYNEQFFGPGTRLTVL.